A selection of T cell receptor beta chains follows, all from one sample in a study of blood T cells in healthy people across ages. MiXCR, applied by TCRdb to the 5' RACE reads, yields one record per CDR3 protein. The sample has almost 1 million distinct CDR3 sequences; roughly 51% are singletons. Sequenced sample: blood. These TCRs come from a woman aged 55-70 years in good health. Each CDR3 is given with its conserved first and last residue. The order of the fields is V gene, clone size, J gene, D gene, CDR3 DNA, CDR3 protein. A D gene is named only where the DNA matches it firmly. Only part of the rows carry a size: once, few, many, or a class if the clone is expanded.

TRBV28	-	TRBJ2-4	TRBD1	TGTGCCAGCAGTTTAGGTTTTGACAGGGGAAACATTCAGTACTTC	CASSLGFDRGNIQYF
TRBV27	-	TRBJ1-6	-	TGTGCCAGCAGTTTATCCCAGGGCACCTATAATTCACCCCTCCACTTT	CASSLSQGTYNSPLHF
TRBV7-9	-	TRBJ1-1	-	TGTGCCAGCAGCCCCCCGGGGAGAAACACTGAAGCTTTCTTT	CASSPPGRNTEAFF
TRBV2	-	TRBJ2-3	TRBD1	TGTGCCAGCAGCCGAACCCTGCAAAACAGGGGGGATACGCAGTATTTT	CASSRTLQNRGDTQYF
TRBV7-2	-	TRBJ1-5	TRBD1	TGTGCCAGCAGCTTAGCGGACAGGGGGTTTGGTAGCAATCAGCCCCAGCATTTT	CASSLADRGFGSNQPQHF
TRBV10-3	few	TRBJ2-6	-	TGTGCCATCTGTCCAGATTCCATCGGGGCCAACGTCCTGACTTTC	CAICPDSIGANVLTF
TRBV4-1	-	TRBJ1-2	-	TGCGCCAGCAGCCAAGAATGGGAAGGTGATGGCTACACCTTC	CASSQEWEGDGYTF
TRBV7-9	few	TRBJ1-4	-	TGTGCCAGCAGCTTAAGTTGGGGAAATGAAAAACTGTTTTTT	CASSLSWGNEKLFF
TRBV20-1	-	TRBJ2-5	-	TGCAGTGCTCTCCAGCGGGAGACCCAGTACTTC	CSALQRETQYF
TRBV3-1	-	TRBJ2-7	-	TGTGCCAGCAGCACTAGGACCCTCCCCTCCTACGAGCAGTACTTC	CASSTRTLPSYEQYF
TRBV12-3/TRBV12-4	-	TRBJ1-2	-	TGTGCCAGCAGACTCCCGGGGGAAGGCTACACCTTC	CASRLPGEGYTF
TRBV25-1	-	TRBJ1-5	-	TGTGCCAGCGTCGGACGTTCCAATCAGCCCCAGCATTTT	CASVGRSNQPQHF
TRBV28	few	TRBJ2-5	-	TGTGCCAGCAGTTGGCCGTTGGAGACCCAGTACTTC	CASSWPLETQYF
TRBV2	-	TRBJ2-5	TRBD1	TGTGCCAGAGGGACAGCCCAAGAGACCCAGTACTTC	CARGTAQETQYF
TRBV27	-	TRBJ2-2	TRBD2	TGTGCCAGCAGTTTCCGGACTAGCGGGAGACCTAACACCGGGGAGCTGTTTTTT	CASSFRTSGRPNTGELFF
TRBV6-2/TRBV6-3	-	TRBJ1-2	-	TGTGCCAGCAGTTACGGAGGAAGGACGTATGGCTACACCTTC	CASSYGGRTYGYTF
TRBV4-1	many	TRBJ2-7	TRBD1	TGCGCCAGCAGCCGATCACCGGGACAGGGAATTGTCTACGAGCAGTACTTC	CASSRSPGQGIVYEQYF
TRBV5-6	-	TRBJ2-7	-	TGTGCCAGCAGCCAGGCCGGGACCCAAGCCTACGAGCAGTACTTC	CASSQAGTQAYEQYF
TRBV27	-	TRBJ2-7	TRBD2	TGTGCCAGCAGTCCACTAGCGTACGACTACGAGCAGTACTTC	CASSPLAYDYEQYF
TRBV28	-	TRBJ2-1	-	TGTGCCAGCAGTTCGCCGGGCAGATACTACAATGAGCAGTTCTTC	CASSSPGRYYNEQFF
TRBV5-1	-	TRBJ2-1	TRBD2	TGCGCCAGCAGCTTAAAGCGGGGCCCCTACAATGAGCAGTTCTTC	CASSLKRGPYNEQFF
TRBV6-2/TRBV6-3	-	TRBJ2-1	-	TGTGCCAGCAAACCGACTAGCTCCTACAATGAGCAGTTCTTC	CASKPTSSYNEQFF
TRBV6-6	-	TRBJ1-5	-	TGTGCCAGCGGCTCCGGCAATCAGCCCCAGCATTTT	CASGSGNQPQHF
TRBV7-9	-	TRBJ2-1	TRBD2	TGTGCCAGCAGCTTAAAGCGGGAGCCCTACAATGAGCAGTTCTTC	CASSLKREPYNEQFF
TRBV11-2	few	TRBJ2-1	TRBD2	TGTGCCAGCAGCTTAAGGAGACCGGGACTAGCGGGAGGGTACAATGAGCAGTTCTTC	CASSLRRPGLAGGYNEQFF
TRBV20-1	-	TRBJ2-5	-	TGCAGTATTGAGGGACGCGCGCAAGAGACCCAGTACTTC	CSIEGRAQETQYF
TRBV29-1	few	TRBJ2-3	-	TGCAGCGCTTTGACAGGAAGCGGCACAGATACGCAGTATTTT	CSALTGSGTDTQYF
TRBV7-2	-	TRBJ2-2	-	TGTGCCAGCAGCGCTAGCATTGGTACCGGGGAGCTGTTTTTT	CASSASIGTGELFF
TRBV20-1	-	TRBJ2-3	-	TGCAGTGCTAGTCGGCTATACAGGACAGATACGCAGTATTTT	CSASRLYRTDTQYF
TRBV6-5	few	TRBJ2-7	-	TGTGCCAGCAGTTACTCGAAAGGTGCGGCCTACGAGCAGTACTTC	CASSYSKGAAYEQYF
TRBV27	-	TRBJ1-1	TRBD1	TGTGCCAGCAGCGCCGGGACAGGGGGGAACACTGAAGCTTTCTTT	CASSAGTGGNTEAFF
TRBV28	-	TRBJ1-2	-	TGTGCCAGCGGTGGGCATGGCTATGGCTACACCTTC	CASGGHGYGYTF
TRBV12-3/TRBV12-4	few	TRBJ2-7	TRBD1	TGTGCCAGCACCCCGGGGACAGGGGAAGTCGAGCAGTACTTC	CASTPGTGEVEQYF
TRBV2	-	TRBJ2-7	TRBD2	TGTGCCAGCAGTGGGGACCTAGATAGCGGGAGAATAAGTTACGAGCAGTACTTC	CASSGDLDSGRISYEQYF
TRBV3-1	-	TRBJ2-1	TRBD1	TGTGCCAGCAGCCAAGAAGGGACAGGGCAAATTGAGCAGTTCTTC	CASSQEGTGQIEQFF
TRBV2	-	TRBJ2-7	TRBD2	TGTGCCAGCAGTGAAAGGCTAGCGGGAGGGCCCGAGCAGTACTTC	CASSERLAGGPEQYF
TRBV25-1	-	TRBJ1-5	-	TGTGCCAGCAGCGCAGCAGGACAGAATCAGCCCCAGCATTTT	CASSAAGQNQPQHF
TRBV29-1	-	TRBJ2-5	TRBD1	TGCAGCGTTGAGCTCACAGGGGGAGGACGAGAGACCCAGTACTTC	CSVELTGGGRETQYF
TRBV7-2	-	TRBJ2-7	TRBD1	TGTGCCAGCAGCTTACCGGACAGGGGCTTCGAGCAGTACTTC	CASSLPDRGFEQYF
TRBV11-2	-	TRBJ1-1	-	TGTGCCAGCAGCTTAGTAGTCGGCGCTTTCTTT	CASSLVVGAFF
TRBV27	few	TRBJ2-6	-	TGTGCCAGCAGCCAACGGGCTTCTGGGGCCAACGTCCTGACTTTC	CASSQRASGANVLTF
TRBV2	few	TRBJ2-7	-	TGTGCCAGCAGTGAAGTCCGCGACCCGAATTACGAGCAGTACTTC	CASSEVRDPNYEQYF
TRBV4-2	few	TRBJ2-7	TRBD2	TGTGCCAGCAGCCAAGAACGGACTAGCGGAATCTACGAGCAGTACTTC	CASSQERTSGIYEQYF
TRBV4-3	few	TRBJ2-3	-	TGCGCCAGCAGCCATTCCGGACTCGCAGATACGCAGTATTTT	CASSHSGLADTQYF
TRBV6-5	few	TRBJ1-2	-	TGTGCCAGCAGTTACAGGCGACAGACCATCTATGGCTACACCTTC	CASSYRRQTIYGYTF
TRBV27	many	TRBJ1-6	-	TGTGCCAGCAGTTGGGGGAGGGGCCTCAGGAATTCACCCCTCCACTTT	CASSWGRGLRNSPLHF
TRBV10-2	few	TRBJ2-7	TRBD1	TGCGCCACCAGACAGGGGGCTTCCTACGAGCAGTACTTC	CATRQGASYEQYF
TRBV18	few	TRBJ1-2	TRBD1	TGTGCCAGCTCAGACGCAGGGGGAGACGGCTACACCTTC	CASSDAGGDGYTF
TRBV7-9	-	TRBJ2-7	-	TGTGCCAGCAGCATAGTGGGCGCCACCTACGAGCAGTACTTC	CASSIVGATYEQYF
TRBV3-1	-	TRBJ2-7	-	TGTGCCAGCAGGAGGGCAGCCCTATCAGGCGAGCAGTACTTC	CASRRAALSGEQYF
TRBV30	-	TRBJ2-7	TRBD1	TGTGCCACAGATTATGGGATCGGGACAGGGACTGACGAGCAGTACTTC	CATDYGIGTGTDEQYF
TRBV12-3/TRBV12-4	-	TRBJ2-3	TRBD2	TGTGCCAGCAGCCAACTAGCGGGAGGGCCCGGTACGCAGTATTTT	CASSQLAGGPGTQYF
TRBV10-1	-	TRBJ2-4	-	TGCGCCAGCAGTGGCGGAGGGGCTAACGGAGCCCGCGGGCAGTACTTC	CASSGGGANGARGQYF
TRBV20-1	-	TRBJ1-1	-	TGCAGTGCTAGAGAAGCCGCCCACAACCGAAACACTGAAGCTTTCTTT	CSAREAAHNRNTEAFF
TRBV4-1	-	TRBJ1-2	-	TGCGCCAGCAGCCAAGATATTCGGGCAGGCTACACCTTC	CASSQDIRAGYTF